A single sample is the source of the 31 T cell receptor beta chains below, sequenced in a study of shared clonotypes between healthy human individuals. The protocol was immunoSEQ multiplex PCR, while the TCRdb copy is restricted to in-frame clones and leaves out a portion. Here the sample spans a few million clones, 93% being singletons. The sequencing sample was made of naive CD4+ T cells from PBMCs. The subset here: CD45RA+ positively selected. The receptors come from a man younger than 35 in good health. Some clones in this sample may be carry-over from other donors' samples.

The J gene is TRBJ2-3, the V gene TRBV28; 10 bases match TRBD1. CDR1 is MDHEN, CDR2 SYDVKM, per germline. Trimming at V came to 0 bases and at J to 4 bases, leaving 4 bases not matched to a gene. The CDR3 has 16 residues. The CDR3 protein is CASSLWGQGTSDTQYF. CDR3 DNA: TGTGCCAGCAGTTTATGGGGACAGGGGACATCAGATACGCAGTATTTT.

This sequence joins TRBV30 and TRBJ1-3; D unclear. Germline V gives CDR1 GTSNPN, CDR2 SVGIG (reference sequence). CDR3 length equals 13 residues. Trimming left V 1 base short and J 7 bases short, with 11 bases between. The CDR3 is CAWSARQGNTIYF. The CDR3 DNA is TGTGCCTGGAGTGCCCGACAAGGGAACACCATATATTTT.

V gene TRBV4-2 combines with J gene TRBJ1-4; 8 positions agree with TRBD1. After removal of 0 bases from V and 3 bases from J, the junction contained 9 bases not matched to a gene. The germline CDR1 and CDR2 sequences are LGHNA and YNFKEQ. The CDR3 is 18 amino acids. Written as DNA, the CDR3 is TGTGCCAGCAGCCAAGAGTGGACAGGGTTTGTAGCTAATGAAAAACTGTTTTTT. This sequence encodes CASSQEWTGFVANEKLFF.

The genes are TRBV7-9 and TRBJ2-3; 8 bases align to TRBD1. The V segment lost 0 bases and the J segment 4 bases; nucleotides outside the gene matches: 15. The germline V gene encodes CDR1 SEHNR and CDR2 FQNEAQ (reference sequence). The CDR3 sequence is 19 residues long. The CDR3 nucleotides read TGTGCCAGCAGCTTAGCGCCCCCAGAAGACAGGGGAGGCCCAGATACGCAGTATTTT. It encodes CASSLAPPEDRGGPDTQYF.

The J gene is TRBJ2-5, the V gene TRBV5-4; no reliable D call. The CDR3 spans 13 residues. V was cut by 3 bases and J by 2 bases, with 8 bases left in between. Looked up from germline, CDR1 is SGHNT and CDR2 is YYREEE (reference sequence). The CDR3 DNA is TGTGCCAGCAGCTCGCGAGAGCAAGAGACCCAGTACTTC. This codes for CASSSREQETQYF.

The chain carries TRBV6-5 and TRBJ1-1; TRBD1 is a possible D gene (6 bases). V lost 6 bases and J lost 9, with 11 bases in between. The germline V gene encodes CDR1 MNHEY and CDR2 SVGAGI. The CDR3 has 11 amino acids. DNA for the CDR3: TGTGCCAGCAGAGGACAGACCAAAGCTTTCTTT. As protein: CASRGQTKAFF.

J is TRBJ2-5 and V is TRBV5-6; possibly TRBD2 for D (6 bases). Germline V lookup: CDR1 SGHDT, CDR2 YYEEEE. V dropped 3 bases and J dropped 7 bases, with 16 bases sitting between them. The CDR3 totals 14 residues. This CDR3 is CASSSPGLEVTQYF. The CDR3 coding sequence is TGTGCCAGCAGCTCGCCGGGACTGGAGGTGACCCAGTACTTC.

The chain is built from TRBV10-2 and TRBJ2-1, with D maybe TRBD2 (5 bases). The CDR3 extends over 15 amino acids. V was cut by 0 bases and J by 5 bases, with 11 bases left in between. In germline, CDR1 is WSHSY, CDR2 SAAADI. This chain's CDR3 is CASSESGRVHNEQFF. The CDR3 DNA follows: TGCGCCAGCAGTGAGTCGGGGAGAGTCCACAATGAGCAGTTCTTC.

The CDR3 reads CASSPRGVEHQPQHF. CDR3 nucleotide sequence: TGTGCCAGCAGTCCCCGGGGAGTAGAGCATCAGCCCCAGCATTTT. V and J are TRBV27 and TRBJ1-5; D is ambiguous. The V gene lost 5 bases and the J gene lost 5 bases, with 16 bases spanning the gap. The length of the CDR3 is 15 residues. Germline assignment: CDR1 MNHEY and CDR2 SMNVEV (reference sequence).

The chain has TRBV4-2 and TRBJ1-5; D is undetermined. The germline gives CDR1 LGHNA, CDR2 YNFKEQ. Trimming shortened V by 1 base and J by 5 bases, and 6 bases separated the two germline ends. The CDR3 has 13 residues. The CDR3 sequence is CASSQGGYQPQHF. The CDR3 DNA follows: TGTGCCAGCAGCCAAGGAGGTTATCAGCCCCAGCATTTT.

The chain joins TRBV18 to TRBJ1-5; no clear D gene. Germline loops: CDR1 KGHSH, CDR2 LQKENI. This CDR3 region has 15 residues. Between the trimmed V and J ends, which lost 2 bases and 4 bases, there was a span of 12 bases. CDR3 DNA: TGTGCCAGCTCACCATCGGGCGCTGATAATCAGCCCCAGCATTTT. Its protein is CASSPSGADNQPQHF.

This chain connects TRBV11-1 to TRBJ2-1; 15 bases map to TRBD2. After removal of 5 bases from V and 7 bases from J, the junction contained 6 bases not matched to a gene. Germline values: CDR1 SGHAT, CDR2 FQDESV (reference sequence). The CDR3 spans 16 residues. The CDR3 is CASSPGLAGGQNEQFF. CDR3 DNA: TGTGCCAGCAGCCCTGGACTAGCGGGAGGGCAGAATGAGCAGTTCTTC.

The chain carries TRBV5-1 and TRBJ2-7; D is ambiguous. This CDR3 spans 14 amino acids. Germline V lookup: CDR1 SGHRS, CDR2 YFSETQ. Trimming pared 2 bases from V and 2 bases from J, leaving 11 bases between. The CDR3 spells CASSFVGGPYEQYF. Written as DNA, the CDR3 is TGCGCCAGCAGCTTTGTGGGCGGACCCTACGAGCAGTACTTC.

A note on this clone: This same CDR3 is encoded by further DNA sequences in the sample. The rearrangement joins TRBV30 to TRBJ1-1; unclear D gene. The CDR3 totals 13 residues. Germline lookup yields CDR1 GTSNPN and CDR2 SVGIG (reference sequence). V dropped 3 bases and J dropped 0 bases, with 8 bases sitting between them. The CDR3 region is CAWSPAMNTEAFF. In DNA, the CDR3 is TGTGCCTGGAGCCCAGCTATGAACACTGAAGCTTTCTTT.

The chain couples TRBV7-3 to TRBJ2-1; D is undetermined. Trimming stripped 0 bases from V and 0 bases from J, with 9 bases between. The CDR3 totals 16 residues. From germline, CDR1 is SGHTA and CDR2 FQGTGA. CDR3 sequence (DNA): TGTGCCAGCAGCTTAACGGCGGCAAGCTCCTACAATGAGCAGTTCTTC. Its translation: CASSLTAASSYNEQFF.

This clone was seen only once. V usage is TRBV2 and J usage is TRBJ2-2, with 8 bases that match TRBD2. Losses at the gene ends were 8 bases for V and 4 bases for J; bases not matched to a gene: 9. CDR1 is SNHLY, CDR2 FYNNEI, per germline. This CDR3 has 15 residues. The CDR3 DNA is TGTGCCAGCCACCTTGGACTAGCAGGCACCGGGGAGCTGTTTTTT. Residues: CASHLGLAGTGELFF.

The chain employs TRBV25-1 and TRBJ1-2; maybe TRBD1 (5 bases). This CDR3 is built from 14 residues. Trimming took 6 bases from V and 4 from J, leaving 15 bases between them. Germline V lookup: CDR1 MGHDK, CDR2 SYGVNS. This CDR3 is CASRDDRGLYGYTF. The CDR3 coding sequence is TGTGCCAGCAGAGATGACCGGGGCCTCTATGGCTACACCTTC.

The CDR3 nucleotides are TGCGCCAGCAGCTATCTAGCGGGAAATGGCGCCGGGGAGCTGTTTTTT. Its translation: CASSYLAGNGAGELFF. The chain joins TRBV5-1 to TRBJ2-2; the match to TRBD2 covers 9 bases. This CDR3 comprises 16 residues. Germline-derived CDR1 and CDR2 are SGHRS and YFSETQ. Trimming cost V 3 bases and J 6 bases; bases outside gene matches: 9.

The rearrangement uses TRBV5-1 and TRBJ2-1; D gene uncertain. This CDR3 is 14 amino acids long. Trimming cost V 7 bases and J 2 bases, with 13 bases left between them. Germline V gives CDR1 SGHRS, CDR2 YFSETQ. The CDR3 DNA is TGCGCCAGCTTTGCAAGCGCCACCTACAATGAGCAGTTCTTC. Encoded protein: CASFASATYNEQFF.

This clone occurred once. The rearrangement joins TRBV30 to TRBJ1-4; D gene unclear. The CDR3 is made up of 16 amino acids. V was pared by 2 bases and J by 0 bases, with 13 bases between. The V gene's germline CDR1 is GTSNPN and CDR2 SVGIG (reference sequence). Written as DNA, the CDR3 is TGTGCCTGGAGTCCGCAGAGAAAAGCAACTAATGAAAAACTGTTTTTT. Amino acid sequence: CAWSPQRKATNEKLFF.

V and J are TRBV5-4 and TRBJ1-3; D unclear. Germline CDR1 is SGHNT and CDR2 is YYREEE (reference sequence). The CDR3 runs 14 residues. Deletions cut 1 base from V and 1 base from J, with 6 bases between. CDR3 protein: CASSLIPSGNTIYF. The CDR3 DNA is TGTGCCAGCAGCTTGATACCTTCTGGAAACACCATATATTTT.

J is TRBJ1-2 and V is TRBV7-2, with D perhaps TRBD1 (6 bases). Trimming removed 6 bases at V and 4 bases at J, with 18 bases between. Germline CDR1 is SGHTA and CDR2 is FQGNSA. This CDR3 spans 15 amino acids. The CDR3 sequence: CASSSQTGLFYGYTF. The CDR3 nucleotides are TGTGCCAGCAGTTCTCAAACAGGGTTGTTCTATGGCTACACCTTC. Using reference TRBV7-2 and TRBJ1-2 for the parts outside the CDR3, the full variable domain is GAGVSQSPSNKVTEKGKDVELRCDPISGHTALYWYRQSLGQGLEFLIYFQGNSAPDKSGLPSDRFSAERTGGSVSTLTIQRTQQEDSAVYLCASSSQTGLFYGYTFGSGTRLTVV.

The rearrangement uses TRBV28 and TRBJ2-2; 8 bases match TRBD1. This CDR3 is built from 15 residues. V lost 0 bases, J lost 3 bases, and 0 bases stayed unmatched. Germline V CDR1 and CDR2: MDHEN, SYDVKM. The CDR3 here is CASSLWTGDTGELFF. Written as DNA, the CDR3 is TGTGCCAGCAGTTTATGGACAGGGGACACCGGGGAGCTGTTTTTT.

The chain links TRBV10-2 to TRBJ1-2; D is unclear. This CDR3 has 13 amino acids. V was clipped by 3 bases and J by 6 bases, with 11 bases between them. Germline values: CDR1 WSHSY, CDR2 SAAADI. The CDR3 loop reads CASSDLGSNGYTF. CDR3 DNA sequence: TGCGCCAGCAGTGATCTAGGCAGTAATGGCTACACCTTC.

The rearrangement uses TRBV7-2 and TRBJ1-3, with a weak D call TRBD1 (6 bases). Trimming removed 3 bases at V and 1 base at J, with 19 bases between. This CDR3 comprises 18 residues. Germline CDR1 SGHTA, CDR2 FQGNSA. CDR3 sequence reads: CASSFGLKTGLSGNTIYF. The CDR3 coding sequence is TGTGCCAGCAGCTTCGGCCTCAAAACAGGGTTATCTGGAAACACCATATATTTT.

The rearrangement uses TRBV4-1 and TRBJ1-5; possible D gene TRBD1, 5 bases. V was clipped by 1 base and J by 0 bases, with 13 bases between them. Germline-derived CDR1 and CDR2 are MGHRA and YSYEKL. This CDR3 has 17 amino acids. The CDR3 sequence: CASSQVPRQISNQPQHF. DNA of the CDR3: TGCGCCAGCAGCCAAGTCCCGAGACAGATTAGCAATCAGCCCCAGCATTTT.

This clone was seen just once. The rearrangement links TRBV2 to TRBJ2-7, with D tentatively TRBD2 (5 bases). V was pared by 6 bases and J by 0 bases, with 12 bases between. Germline V lookup: CDR1 SNHLY, CDR2 FYNNEI. CDR3 length equals 14 residues. The CDR3 DNA sequence: TGTGCCAGCAGCTCAATTCGGGACTCCTACGAGCAGTACTTC. It specifies CASSSIRDSYEQYF.

The chain links TRBV18 to TRBJ2-5; D gene ambiguous. V lost 1 base to trimming and J lost 4 bases, with 16 bases between them. From germline, CDR1 is KGHSH and CDR2 LQKENI. The CDR3 extends over 16 amino acids. The CDR3 DNA follows: TGTGCCAGCTCACCACTCGACTTTTCAATACGAGAGACCCAGTACTTC. The encoded protein is CASSPLDFSIRETQYF.

The V and J genes are TRBV6-5 and TRBJ1-1; TRBD1 is a possible D gene (5 bases). This CDR3 spans 15 amino acids. Deletions cut 6 bases from V and 0 bases from J, with 14 bases between. CDR1 is MNHEY and CDR2 is SVGAGI in the germline V gene. The DNA of the CDR3 is TGTGCCAGCAGGACACCGGGACTCCTGAACACTGAAGCTTTCTTT. Translated: CASRTPGLLNTEAFF.

CDR3 protein: CASSSNGQSTEAFF. In nucleotides, the CDR3 is TGTGCCAGCAGCTCGAATGGACAGAGCACTGAAGCTTTCTTT. The V gene is TRBV11-3, the J gene TRBJ1-1; tentatively, D is TRBD1 (6 bases). The CDR3 length is 14 residues. In germline, CDR1 is SGHNT, CDR2 YENEEA. The V end was cut by 4 bases, the J end by 4 bases, with 13 bases between.

This clone was picked up a small number of times. The identical CDR3 is also encoded by other nucleotide sequences in the sample. V usage is TRBV9 and J usage is TRBJ1-1; a possible D gene is TRBD1 (5 bases). Germline values: CDR1 SGDLS, CDR2 YYNGEE. V lost 4 bases to trimming and J lost 5 bases, with 12 bases between them. This CDR3 is built from 13 residues. The CDR3 coding sequence is TGTGCCAGCAGCCTAGGGAGGGGAACTGAAGCTTTCTTT. Translated, it gives CASSLGRGTEAFF.